Sequencing of this T cell receptor (beta chain) was carried out in a study of spatial heterogeneity in lung cancer. As for time point: sample taken at primary tumor resection. No cells were sorted before sequencing. The whole RNA sequenced was extracted from tumor, nontumor lung or frozen PBMC. Donors were roughly 70 untreated early-stage non-small cell lung cancer patients. In this sample, this clonotype is medium-sized. TCRdb fed the 5' RACE reads into MiXCR, producing one record per CDR3 protein. The sample records over 7,000 distinct CDR3 sequences, 15% to 20% being singletons. The material sequenced was PBMCs, taken at surgery. The receptor comes from a female donor with early-stage non-small cell lung cancer.

The DNA for the CDR3 is TGCAGTGCTCGAATAGCGGGGCATTCAGATACGCAGTATTTT. Translation: CSARIAGHSDTQYF. The gene calls are TRBV20-1 and TRBJ2-3; 8 nucleotides agree with TRBD2. Germline V gives CDR1 DFQATT, CDR2 SNEGSKA (reference sequence). The CDR3 runs to 14 residues. V shed 5 bases and J 4 bases; nucleotides not matched to a gene: 8.